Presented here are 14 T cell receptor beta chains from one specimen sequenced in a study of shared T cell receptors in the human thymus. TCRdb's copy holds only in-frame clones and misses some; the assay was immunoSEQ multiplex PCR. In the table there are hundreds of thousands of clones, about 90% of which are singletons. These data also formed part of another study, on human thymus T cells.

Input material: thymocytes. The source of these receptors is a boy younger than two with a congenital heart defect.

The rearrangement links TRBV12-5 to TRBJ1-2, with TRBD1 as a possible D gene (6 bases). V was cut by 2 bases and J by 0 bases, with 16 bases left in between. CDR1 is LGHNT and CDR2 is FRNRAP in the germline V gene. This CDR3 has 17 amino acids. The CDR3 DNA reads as TGTGCTAGTGGTTTGACAGGGCAAGGACCCCCTAACTATGGCTACACCTTC. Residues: CASGLTGQGPPNYGYTF. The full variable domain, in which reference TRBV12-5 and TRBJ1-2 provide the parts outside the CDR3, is DARVTQTPRHKVTEMGQEVTMRCQPILGHNTVFWYRQTMMQGLELLAYFRNRAPLDDSGMPKDRFSAEMPDATLATLKIQPSEPRDSAVYFCASGLTGQGPPNYGYTFGSGTRLTVV.

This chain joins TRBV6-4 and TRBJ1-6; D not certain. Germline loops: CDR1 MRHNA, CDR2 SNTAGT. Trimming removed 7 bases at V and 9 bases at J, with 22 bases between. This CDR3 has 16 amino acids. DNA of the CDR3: TGTGCCAGCAAACTACCCGGAGGCCCACCCTTTTCACCCCTCCACTTT. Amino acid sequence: CASKLPGGPPFSPLHF.

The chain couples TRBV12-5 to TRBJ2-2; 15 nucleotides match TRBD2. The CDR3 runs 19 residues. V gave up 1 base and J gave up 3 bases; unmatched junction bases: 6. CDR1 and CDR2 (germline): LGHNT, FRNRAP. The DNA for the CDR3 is TGTGCTAGTGGTTTGGACCCCGGGACTAGCGGGGGGTACACCGGGGAGCTGTTTTTT. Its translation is CASGLDPGTSGGYTGELFF.

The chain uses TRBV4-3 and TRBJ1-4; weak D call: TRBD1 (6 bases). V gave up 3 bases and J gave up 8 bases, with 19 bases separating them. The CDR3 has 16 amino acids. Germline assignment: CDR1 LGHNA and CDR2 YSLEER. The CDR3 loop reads CASSHTQGGGGEKLFF. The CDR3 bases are TGCGCCAGCAGCCATACACAGGGAGGGGGTGGGGAAAAACTGTTTTTT.

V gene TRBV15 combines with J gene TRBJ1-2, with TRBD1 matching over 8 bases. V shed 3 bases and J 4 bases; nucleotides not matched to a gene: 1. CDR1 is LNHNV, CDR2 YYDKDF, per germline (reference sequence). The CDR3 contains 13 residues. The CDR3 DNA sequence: TGTGCCACCAGCAGGGGACAGGTCTATGGCTACACCTTC. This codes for CATSRGQVYGYTF.

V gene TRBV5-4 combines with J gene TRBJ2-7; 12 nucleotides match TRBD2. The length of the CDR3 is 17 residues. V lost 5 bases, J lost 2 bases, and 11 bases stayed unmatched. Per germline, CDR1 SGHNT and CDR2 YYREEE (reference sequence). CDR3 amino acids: CASRQGGGLAGPYEQYF. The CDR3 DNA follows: TGTGCCAGCAGACAAGGGGGCGGACTAGCGGGGCCCTACGAGCAGTACTTC. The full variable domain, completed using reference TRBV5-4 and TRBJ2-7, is ETGVTQSPTHLIKTRGQQVTLRCSSQSGHNTVSWYQQALGQGPQFIFQYYREEENGRGNFPPRFSGLQFPNYSSELNVNALELDDSALYLCASRQGGGLAGPYEQYFGPGTRLTVT.

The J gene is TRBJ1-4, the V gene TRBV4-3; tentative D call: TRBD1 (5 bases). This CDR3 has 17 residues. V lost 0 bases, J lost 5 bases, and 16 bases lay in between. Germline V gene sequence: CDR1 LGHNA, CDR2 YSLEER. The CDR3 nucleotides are TGCGCCAGCAGCCAAGACGGGGCCTTGGAGGGCAATGAAAAACTGTTTTTT. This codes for CASSQDGALEGNEKLFF.

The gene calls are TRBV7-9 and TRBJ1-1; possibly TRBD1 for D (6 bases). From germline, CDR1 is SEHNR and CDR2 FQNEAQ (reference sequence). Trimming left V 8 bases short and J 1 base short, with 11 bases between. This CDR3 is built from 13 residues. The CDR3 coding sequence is TGTGCCAGCGAGGGACACCCGAACACTGAAGCTTTCTTT. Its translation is CASEGHPNTEAFF.

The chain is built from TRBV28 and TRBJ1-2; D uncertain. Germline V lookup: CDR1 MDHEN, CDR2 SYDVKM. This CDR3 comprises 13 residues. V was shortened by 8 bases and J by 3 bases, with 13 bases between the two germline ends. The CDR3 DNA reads TGTGCCAGCCGTGGAGGGATACACTATGGCTACACCTTC. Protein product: CASRGGIHYGYTF.

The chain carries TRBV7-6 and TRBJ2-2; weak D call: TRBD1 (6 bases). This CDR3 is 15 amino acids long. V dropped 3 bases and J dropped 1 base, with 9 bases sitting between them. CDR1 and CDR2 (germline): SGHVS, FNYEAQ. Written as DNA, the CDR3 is TGTGCCAGCAGCTTGCAGGGGAAGAACACCGGGGAGCTGTTTTTT. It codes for CASSLQGKNTGELFF.

CDR3 nucleotide sequence: TGTGCCAGCAGCTTCGGCGGGTCGGGCACCGGGGAGCTGTTTTTT. This encodes CASSFGGSGTGELFF. The V call is TRBV5-6, the J call TRBJ2-2; tentatively, D is TRBD2 (5 bases). The ends were cut back, 2 bases at V and 4 bases at J, with 12 bases in the middle. Germline V gene sequence: CDR1 SGHDT, CDR2 YYEEEE. CDR3 length: 15 amino acids.

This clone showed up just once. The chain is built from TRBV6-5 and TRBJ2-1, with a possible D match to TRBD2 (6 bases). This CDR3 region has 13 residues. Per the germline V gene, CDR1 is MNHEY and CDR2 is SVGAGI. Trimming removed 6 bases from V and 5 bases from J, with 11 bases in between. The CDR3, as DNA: TGTGCCAGCAGGTCGACTAGTCACAATGAGCAGTTCTTC. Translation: CASRSTSHNEQFF.

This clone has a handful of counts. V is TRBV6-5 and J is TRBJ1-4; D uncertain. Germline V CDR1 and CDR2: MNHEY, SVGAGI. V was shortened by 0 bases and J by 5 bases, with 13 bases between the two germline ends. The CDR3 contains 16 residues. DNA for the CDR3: TGTGCCAGCAGTTACTCATTATCGGGGTACAATGAAAAACTGTTTTTT. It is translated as CASSYSLSGYNEKLFF.

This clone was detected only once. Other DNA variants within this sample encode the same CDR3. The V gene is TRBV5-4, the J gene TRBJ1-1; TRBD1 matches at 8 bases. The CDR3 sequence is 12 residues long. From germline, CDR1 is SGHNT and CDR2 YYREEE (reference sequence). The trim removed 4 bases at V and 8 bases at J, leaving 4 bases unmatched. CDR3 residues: CASSPGGSEAFF. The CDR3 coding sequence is TGTGCCAGCAGCCCAGGGGGCTCGGAAGCTTTCTTT.